The next 21 T cell receptor beta chains were all read from a single sample in a study of T cells in localized non-small cell lung cancer. Some clones are missing from TCRdb's copy, which holds only in-frame ones; the method was immunoSEQ multiplex PCR. The sample shows fewer than 35,000 clones, just over 85% of them seen only once. Specimen: peripheral blood, collected before any cancer treatment. Receptor source: a male donor aged 60 or over with stage III lung adenocarcinoma.

The chain recombines TRBV6-1 with TRBJ1-3; the D is unclear. The germline V and J ends were trimmed by 6 bases and 1 base, with 4 bases remaining between them. Germline CDR1 is MNHNS and CDR2 is SASEGT. The CDR3 is 12 amino acids. CDR3 DNA sequence: TGTGCCAGCAGGTCATCTGGAAACACCATATATTTT. This sequence encodes CASRSSGNTIYF.

The chain employs TRBV27 and TRBJ1-6, with TRBD1 as a possible D gene (6 bases). Germline lookup yields CDR1 MNHEY and CDR2 SMNVEV (reference sequence). This CDR3 region has 15 residues. Deletions cut 3 bases from V and 10 bases from J, with 16 bases between. The CDR3 DNA is TGTGCCAGCAGTTTCAACAGGGAGGGAGGATCACCCCTCCACTTT. Protein product: CASSFNREGGSPLHF.

The chain couples TRBV19 to TRBJ1-4; no definite D call. Per the germline V gene, CDR1 is LNHDA and CDR2 is SQIVND (reference sequence). V dropped 7 bases and J dropped 2 bases, with 11 bases sitting between them. The CDR3 runs to 14 residues. The CDR3: CASNTGGTNEKLFF. CDR3 nucleotides: TGTGCCAGTAATACCGGAGGTACTAATGAAAAACTGTTTTTT.

For the CDR3, the DNA is TGTGCCAGCAGCCAACAAGGACCTAATCAGCCCCAGCATTTT. It codes for CASSQQGPNQPQHF. The V and J genes are TRBV4-2 and TRBJ1-5; no firm D call. Germline values: CDR1 LGHNA, CDR2 YNFKEQ. V was trimmed by 2 bases and J by 4 bases, leaving 9 bases between them. The CDR3 length is 14 residues.

The chain combines TRBV5-4 with TRBJ1-1, with D unclear. The germline CDR1 and CDR2 sequences are SGHNT and YYREEE (reference sequence). The CDR3 covers 16 residues. Trimming took off 4 bases at V and 8 bases at J, with 24 bases between the two ends. This CDR3 is CASSQDLAVGRAEAFF. The CDR3 DNA follows: TGTGCCAGCAGCCAAGATCTAGCGGTTGGGAGGGCCGAAGCTTTCTTT.

The V gene is TRBV5-1, the J gene TRBJ1-2; no reliable D call. Looked up from germline, CDR1 is SGHRS and CDR2 is YFSETQ. The V end was cut by 0 bases, the J end by 4 bases, with 10 bases between. The CDR3 runs 14 residues. The CDR3 loop reads CASSLDPVLYGYTF. CDR3 nucleotide sequence: TGCGCCAGCAGCTTGGATCCGGTCCTCTATGGCTACACCTTC.

The chain joins TRBV9 to TRBJ2-5; D is ambiguous. V lost 0 bases to trimming and J lost 4 bases, with 10 bases between them. The CDR3 sequence is 14 residues long. Germline assignment: CDR1 SGDLS and CDR2 YYNGEE. The CDR3: CASSVGPGGETQYF. In DNA, the CDR3 is TGTGCCAGCAGCGTAGGTCCCGGTGGAGAGACCCAGTACTTC.

J is TRBJ2-2 and V is TRBV14, with a tentative D call TRBD2 (6 bases). V was shortened by 6 bases and J by 5 bases, with 10 bases between the two germline ends. Germline CDR1 SGHDN, CDR2 FVKESK. The CDR3 extends over 13 amino acids. This CDR3 reads CASRAGTTGELFF. Here the CDR3 DNA reads TGTGCCAGCAGAGCTGGGACTACCGGGGAGCTGTTTTTT.

The gene calls are TRBV25-1 and TRBJ1-2, with D possibly being TRBD1 (6 bases). Germline CDR1 reads MGHDK; CDR2 reads SYGVNS. The CDR3 consists of 15 residues. V lost 2 bases, J lost 5 bases, and 15 bases lay in between. The CDR3 sequence is CASSENKARGYGYTF. The CDR3 bases are TGTGCCAGCAGTGAAAATAAAGCCAGGGGATATGGCTACACCTTC.

This clone was seen just once. DNA for the CDR3: TGTGCCAGCAAGAACAGGGGGGGAGATGAAAAACTGTTTTTT. It specifies CASKNRGGDEKLFF. The rearrangement uses TRBV7-9 and TRBJ1-4, with 8 bases aligning to TRBD1. V was pared by 7 bases and J by 6 bases, with 7 bases of the junction left unmatched. The CDR3 has 14 amino acids. CDR1 is SEHNR and CDR2 is FQNEAQ in the germline V gene (reference sequence).

The chain joins TRBV5-4 to TRBJ2-1; 12 positions match TRBD1. The CDR3 has 15 amino acids. Trimming took 3 bases from V and 7 from J; bases not matched to a gene: 5. Germline CDR1 is SGHNT and CDR2 is YYREEE (reference sequence). CDR3 sequence: CASSSLGQGANEQFF. The DNA of the CDR3 is TGTGCCAGCAGCTCCCTGGGACAGGGGGCGAATGAGCAGTTCTTC. Together with reference TRBV5-4 and TRBJ2-1, the CDR3 gives the full variable domain: ETGVTQSPTHLIKTRGQQVTLRCSSQSGHNTVSWYQQALGQGPQFIFQYYREEENGRGNFPPRFSGLQFPNYSSELNVNALELDDSALYLCASSSLGQGANEQFFGPGTRLTVL.

The chain joins TRBV28 to TRBJ1-1; the D gene is possibly TRBD1 (6 bases). V lost 5 bases and J lost 4, with 14 bases in between. This CDR3 has 14 residues. CDR1 is MDHEN, CDR2 SYDVKM, per germline. The CDR3 DNA follows: TGTGCCAGCAGTCTCAGGGGTGGAACCACTGAAGCTTTCTTT. Its protein product is CASSLRGGTTEAFF.

The chain uses TRBV10-1 and TRBJ2-5; TRBD1 matches at 7 bases. CDR1 WNHNN and CDR2 SYGVQD come from the germline V gene (reference sequence). CDR3 length: 13 residues. Trimming at V came to 4 bases and at J to 5 bases, leaving 4 bases not matched to a gene. CDR3 bases: TGCGCCAGCAGTGGACAGGGTAGCGAGACCCAGTACTTC. Protein: CASSGQGSETQYF.

V gene TRBV11-3 combines with J gene TRBJ1-1; D is uncertain. Germline assignment: CDR1 SGHNT and CDR2 YENEEA. V lost 6 bases and J lost 1, with 9 bases in between. CDR3 length equals 13 residues. Here the CDR3 reads CASSNQENTEAFF. CDR3 nucleotides: TGTGCCAGCAGTAACCAAGAGAACACTGAAGCTTTCTTT. The full variable domain, rest sourced from reference TRBV11-3 and TRBJ1-1, is EAGVVQSPRYKIIEKKQPVAFWCNPISGHNTLYWYLQNLGQGPELLIRYENEEAVDDSQLPKDRFSAERLKGVDSTLKIQPAELGDSAVYLCASSNQENTEAFFGQGTRLTVV.

CDR3 DNA: TGTGCCAGTAGTATAATGTTCGGGGGACAAAAACGCTACGAGCAGTACTTC. This translates into CASSIMFGGQKRYEQYF. V is TRBV19 and J is TRBJ2-7; perhaps D is TRBD1 or TRBD2 (6 bases each). This CDR3 has 17 residues. Germline V gene sequence: CDR1 LNHDA, CDR2 SQIVND (reference sequence). The V gene lost 2 bases and the J gene lost 3 bases, with 20 bases spanning the gap.

The CDR3 protein is CASSSSGLEMNTEAFF. As DNA, the CDR3 is TGCGCCAGCAGCTCCTCAGGATTGGAGATGAACACTGAAGCTTTCTTT. The rearrangement joins TRBV5-1 to TRBJ1-1, with D hard to call. The CDR3 contains 16 residues. Trimming pared 3 bases from V and 0 bases from J, leaving 15 bases between. Germline CDR1 is SGHRS and CDR2 is YFSETQ.

The chain has TRBV5-6 and TRBJ1-2; 8 bases fit TRBD1. V lost 2 bases to trimming and J lost 4 bases; unmatched junction nucleotides: 4. CDR1 is SGHDT, CDR2 YYEEEE, per germline. This CDR3 is built from 14 residues. This CDR3 reads CASSFGQGAYGYTF. The CDR3 bases are TGTGCCAGCAGCTTTGGACAGGGAGCCTATGGCTACACCTTC.

This chain joins TRBV19 and TRBJ2-1; D possibly corresponds to TRBD1 (6 bases). CDR3 length equals 14 residues. Germline V lookup: CDR1 LNHDA, CDR2 SQIVND (reference sequence). With 7 bases removed from V and 8 bases from J, the gap between germline ends came to 18 bases. Here the CDR3 reads CASTAQGSGDEQFF. The CDR3 nucleotides are TGTGCCAGTACCGCACAGGGATCAGGCGATGAGCAGTTCTTC. The variable domain in full, with the rest retrieved from reference TRBV19 and TRBJ2-1, is DGGITQSPKYLFRKEGQNVTLSCEQNLNHDAMYWYRQDPGQGLRLIYYSQIVNDFQKGDIAEGYSVSREKKESFPLTVTSAQKNPTAFYLCASTAQGSGDEQFFGPGTRLTVL.

This sequence joins TRBV11-2 and TRBJ1-1, with a weak D call TRBD1 (6 bases). The CDR3 has 15 residues. Trimming took 0 bases from V and 1 from J, leaving 9 bases between them. Per the germline V gene, CDR1 is SGHAT and CDR2 is FQNNGV. The CDR3, as DNA: TGTGCCAGCAGCTTAGATTTACAGGGGAACACTGAAGCTTTCTTT. This translates into CASSLDLQGNTEAFF.

This rearrangement joins TRBV6-5 to TRBJ1-1, with a tentative D call TRBD1 (5 bases). The CDR3 extends over 15 amino acids. Trimming pared 1 base from V and 1 base from J, leaving 10 bases between. Germline values: CDR1 MNHEY, CDR2 SVGAGI. The CDR3 protein is CASSYFLGGNTEAFF. In nucleotides, the CDR3 is TGTGCCAGCAGTTACTTCCTGGGGGGGAACACTGAAGCTTTCTTT.

CDR3 residues: CASSIPQGYGYTF. As DNA, the CDR3 is TGTGCCAGTAGTATTCCACAGGGGTATGGCTACACCTTC. This chain joins TRBV19 and TRBJ1-2; 7 positions match TRBD1. V lost 3 bases and J lost 5; bases outside the gene matches: 3. Per the germline V gene, CDR1 is LNHDA and CDR2 is SQIVND (reference sequence). The CDR3 is 13 residues long.